This T cell receptor (beta chain) derives from a study of T cells in localized non-small cell lung cancer. The CDR3 is made up of 12 amino acids. CDR1 and CDR2 (germline): MGHRA, YSYEKL. Trimming shortened V by 4 bases and J by 13 bases, and 13 bases separated the two germline ends. The protocol was immunoSEQ multiplex PCR, while the TCRdb copy is restricted to in-frame clones and leaves out a portion. The sample consists of under 10,000 clones, around 91% of them appearing once. Study-level points and caveats: Among the top 100 tumor clones, a median around 50 appeared in adjacent lung. The study linked higher blood T cell density to longer overall survival. Uninvolved adjacent lung showed the highest T cell clonality, exceeding tumor.

Notes on this clone: Antigen unknown.

The TCR comes from a male donor at least 60 years old with stage III squamous cell lung carcinoma. The rearrangement joins TRBV4-1 to TRBJ1-4; D is uncertain. The material was peripheral blood, obtained before any cancer treatment. The DNA of the CDR3 is TGCGCCAGCAGCCCCCCTCTAGGACGACTGTTTTTT. The encoded protein is CASSPPLGRLFF.